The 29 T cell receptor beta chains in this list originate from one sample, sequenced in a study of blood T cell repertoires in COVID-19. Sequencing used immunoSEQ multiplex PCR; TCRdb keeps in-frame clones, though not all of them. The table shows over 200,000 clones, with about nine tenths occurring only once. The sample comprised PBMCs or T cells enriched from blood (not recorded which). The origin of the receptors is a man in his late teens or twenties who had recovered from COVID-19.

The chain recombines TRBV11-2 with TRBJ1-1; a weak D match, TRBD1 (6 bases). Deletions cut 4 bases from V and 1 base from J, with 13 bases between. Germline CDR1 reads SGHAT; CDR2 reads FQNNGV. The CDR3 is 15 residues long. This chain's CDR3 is CASSSNRVGNTEAFF. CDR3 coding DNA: TGTGCCAGCAGCTCAAACAGGGTAGGGAACACTGAAGCTTTCTTT.

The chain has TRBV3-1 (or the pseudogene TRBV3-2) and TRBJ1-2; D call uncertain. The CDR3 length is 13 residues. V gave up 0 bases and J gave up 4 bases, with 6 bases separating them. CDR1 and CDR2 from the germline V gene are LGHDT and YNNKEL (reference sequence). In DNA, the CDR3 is TGTGCCAGCAGCCAAGAGTACAGCTATGGCTACACCTTC. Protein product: CASSQEYSYGYTF.

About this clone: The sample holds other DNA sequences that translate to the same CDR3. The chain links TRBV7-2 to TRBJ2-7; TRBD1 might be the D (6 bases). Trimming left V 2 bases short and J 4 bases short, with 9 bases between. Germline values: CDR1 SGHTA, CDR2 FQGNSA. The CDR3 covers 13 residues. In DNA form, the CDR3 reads TGTGCCAGCAGCTTAAACAGGGATTACGAGCAGTACTTC. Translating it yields CASSLNRDYEQYF.

CDR3 protein: CASSQDTGTIGGYTF. CDR3 sequence (DNA): TGTGCCAGCAGCCAAGATACAGGGACGATTGGTGGCTACACCTTC. The rearrangement links TRBV7-9 to TRBJ1-2; D might be TRBD1 (6 bases). Trimming pared 5 bases from V and 7 bases from J, leaving 20 bases between. CDR1 is SEHNR and CDR2 is FQNEAQ in the germline V gene (reference sequence). CDR3 size: 15 residues.

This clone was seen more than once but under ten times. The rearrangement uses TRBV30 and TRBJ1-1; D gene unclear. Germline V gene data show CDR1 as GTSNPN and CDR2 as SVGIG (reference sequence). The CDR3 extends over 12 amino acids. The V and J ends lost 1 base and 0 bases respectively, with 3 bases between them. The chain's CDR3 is CAWSALNTEAFF. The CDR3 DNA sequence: TGTGCCTGGAGTGCCTTGAACACTGAAGCTTTCTTT.

CDR3 protein: CSVPERGTGNYGYTF. DNA for the CDR3: TGCAGCGTACCCGAAAGAGGGACAGGGAACTATGGCTACACCTTC. V and J are TRBV29-1 and TRBJ1-2; 9 nucleotides align to TRBD1. The CDR3 length is 15 residues. Per germline, CDR1 SQVTM and CDR2 ANQGSEA. Trimming removed 6 bases from V and 2 bases from J; junction bases left unmatched: 10.

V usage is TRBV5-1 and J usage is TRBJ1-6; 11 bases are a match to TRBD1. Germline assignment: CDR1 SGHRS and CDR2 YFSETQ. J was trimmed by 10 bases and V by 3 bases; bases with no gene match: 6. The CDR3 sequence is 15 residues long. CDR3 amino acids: CASSWTGQGDSPLHF. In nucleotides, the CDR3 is TGCGCCAGCAGCTGGACGGGACAGGGGGACTCACCCCTCCACTTT.

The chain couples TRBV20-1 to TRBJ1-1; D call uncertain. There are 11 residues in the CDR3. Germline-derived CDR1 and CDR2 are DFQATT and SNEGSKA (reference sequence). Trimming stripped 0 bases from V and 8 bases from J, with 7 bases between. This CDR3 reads CSARDRSEAFF. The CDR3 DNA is TGCAGTGCTAGAGACAGATCCGAAGCTTTCTTT.

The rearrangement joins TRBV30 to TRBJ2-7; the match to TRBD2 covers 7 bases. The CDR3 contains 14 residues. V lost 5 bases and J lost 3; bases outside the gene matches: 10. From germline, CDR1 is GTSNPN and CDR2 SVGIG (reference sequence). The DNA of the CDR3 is TGTGCCTGGCAAGCGGGGCCGACCAGCTACGAGCAGTACTTC. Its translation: CAWQAGPTSYEQYF. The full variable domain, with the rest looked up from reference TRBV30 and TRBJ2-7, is SQTIHQWPATLVQPVGSPLSLECTVEGTSNPNLYWYRQAAGRGLQLLFYSVGIGQISSEVPQNLSASRPQDRQFILSSKKLLLSDSGFYLCAWQAGPTSYEQYFGPGTRLTVT.

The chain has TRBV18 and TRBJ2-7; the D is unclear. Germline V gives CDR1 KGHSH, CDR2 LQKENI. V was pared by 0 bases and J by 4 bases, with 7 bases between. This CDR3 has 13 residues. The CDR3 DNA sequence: TGTGCCAGCTCACCACCTCCCGGTTACGAGCAGTACTTC. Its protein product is CASSPPPGYEQYF.

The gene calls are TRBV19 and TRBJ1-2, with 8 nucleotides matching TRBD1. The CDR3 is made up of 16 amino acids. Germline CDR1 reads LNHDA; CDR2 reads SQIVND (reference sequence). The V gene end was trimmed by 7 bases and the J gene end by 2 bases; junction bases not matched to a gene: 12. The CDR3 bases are TGTGCCAGTACCGATACTAGGACAGGGTGGAACTATGGCTACACCTTC. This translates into CASTDTRTGWNYGYTF. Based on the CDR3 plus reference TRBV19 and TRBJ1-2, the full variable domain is DGGITQSPKYLFRKEGQNVTLSCEQNLNHDAMYWYRQDPGQGLRLIYYSQIVNDFQKGDIAEGYSVSREKKESFPLTVTSAQKNPTAFYLCASTDTRTGWNYGYTFGSGTRLTVV.

The CDR3, as DNA: TGTGCCAGCTGTAAAACAACTGAAGCTTTCTTT. This encodes CASCKTTEAFF. The rearrangement joins TRBV2 to TRBJ1-1; no firm D call. The germline V gene encodes CDR1 SNHLY and CDR2 FYNNEI. This CDR3 is 11 amino acids long. The V and J ends lost 8 bases and 5 bases respectively, with 9 bases between them.

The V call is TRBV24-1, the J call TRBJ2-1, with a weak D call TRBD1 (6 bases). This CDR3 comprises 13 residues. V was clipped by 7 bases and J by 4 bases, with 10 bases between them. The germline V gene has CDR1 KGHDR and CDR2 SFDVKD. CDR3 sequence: CATRDQGYNEQFF. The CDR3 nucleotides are TGTGCCACCAGGGACCAGGGGTACAATGAGCAGTTCTTC.

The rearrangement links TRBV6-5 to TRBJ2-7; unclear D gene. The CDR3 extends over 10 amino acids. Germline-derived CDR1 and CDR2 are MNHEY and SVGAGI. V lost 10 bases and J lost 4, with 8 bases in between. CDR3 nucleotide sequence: TGTGCCACGTTCTTTTACGAGCAGTACTTC. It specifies CATFFYEQYF.

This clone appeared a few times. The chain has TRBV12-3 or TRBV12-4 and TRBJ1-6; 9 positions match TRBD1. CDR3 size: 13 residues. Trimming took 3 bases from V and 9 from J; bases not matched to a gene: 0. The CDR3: CASSLTGGSPLHF. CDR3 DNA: TGTGCCAGCAGTTTGACAGGGGGTTCACCCCTCCACTTT.

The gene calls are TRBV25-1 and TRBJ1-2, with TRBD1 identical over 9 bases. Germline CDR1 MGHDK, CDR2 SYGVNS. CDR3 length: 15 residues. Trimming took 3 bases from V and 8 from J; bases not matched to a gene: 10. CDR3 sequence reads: CASSDILGTGSGYTF. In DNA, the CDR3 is TGTGCCAGCAGTGATATTCTCGGGACAGGGAGCGGCTACACCTTC.

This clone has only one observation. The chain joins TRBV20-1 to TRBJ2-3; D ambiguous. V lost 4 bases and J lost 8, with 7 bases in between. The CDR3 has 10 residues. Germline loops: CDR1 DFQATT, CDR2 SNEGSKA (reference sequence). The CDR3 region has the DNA TGCAGTGCTACCACCGGTACGCAGTATTTT. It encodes CSATTGTQYF.

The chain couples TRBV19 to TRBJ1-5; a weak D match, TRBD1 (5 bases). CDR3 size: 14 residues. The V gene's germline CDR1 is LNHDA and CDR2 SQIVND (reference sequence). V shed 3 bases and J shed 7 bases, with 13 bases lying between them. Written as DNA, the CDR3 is TGTGCCAGTAGTATCCAGGGTAATACGCAGCCCCAGCATTTT. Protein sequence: CASSIQGNTQPQHF. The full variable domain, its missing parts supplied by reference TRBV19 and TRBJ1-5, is DGGITQSPKYLFRKEGQNVTLSCEQNLNHDAMYWYRQDPGQGLRLIYYSQIVNDFQKGDIAEGYSVSREKKESFPLTVTSAQKNPTAFYLCASSIQGNTQPQHFGDGTRLSIL.

CDR3 DNA: TGTGCCAGCAGCCAGACTAGTTACGAGCAGTACTTC. It specifies CASSQTSYEQYF. The rearrangement uses TRBV5-6 and TRBJ2-7, with D possibly matching TRBD2 (6 bases). Trimming cost V 4 bases and J 4 bases, with 9 bases left between them. Germline V gene lookup returns CDR1 SGHDT and CDR2 YYEEEE. The CDR3 has 12 amino acids.

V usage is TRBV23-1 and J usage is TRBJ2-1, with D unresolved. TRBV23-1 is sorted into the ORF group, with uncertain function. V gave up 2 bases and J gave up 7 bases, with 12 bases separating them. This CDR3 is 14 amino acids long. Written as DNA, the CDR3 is TGCGCCAGCAGTCAACGGGTCCCAACGAATGAGCAGTTCTTC. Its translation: CASSQRVPTNEQFF.

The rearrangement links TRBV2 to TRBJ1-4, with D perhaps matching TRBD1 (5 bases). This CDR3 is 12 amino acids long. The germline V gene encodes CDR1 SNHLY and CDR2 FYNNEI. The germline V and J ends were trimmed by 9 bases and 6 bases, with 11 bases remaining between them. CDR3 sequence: CARQGSDEKLFF. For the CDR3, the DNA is TGTGCCAGGCAGGGTAGTGATGAAAAACTGTTTTTT. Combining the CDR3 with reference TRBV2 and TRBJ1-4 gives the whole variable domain EPEVTQTPSHQVTQMGQEVILRCVPISNHLYFYWYRQILGQKVEFLVSFYNNEISEKSEIFDDQFSVERPDGSNFTLKIRSTKLEDSAMYFCARQGSDEKLFFGSGTQLSVL.

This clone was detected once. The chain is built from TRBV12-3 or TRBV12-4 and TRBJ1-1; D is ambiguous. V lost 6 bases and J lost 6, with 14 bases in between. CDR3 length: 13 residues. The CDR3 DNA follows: TGTGCCAGCAGATTGACCGGGGTCGCTGAAGCTTTCTTT. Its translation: CASRLTGVAEAFF.

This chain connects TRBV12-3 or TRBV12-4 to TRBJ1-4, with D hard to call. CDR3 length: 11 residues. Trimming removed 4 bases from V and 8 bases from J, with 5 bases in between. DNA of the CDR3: TGTGCCAGCAGTTACCGGGAAAAACTGTTTTTT. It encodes CASSYREKLFF.

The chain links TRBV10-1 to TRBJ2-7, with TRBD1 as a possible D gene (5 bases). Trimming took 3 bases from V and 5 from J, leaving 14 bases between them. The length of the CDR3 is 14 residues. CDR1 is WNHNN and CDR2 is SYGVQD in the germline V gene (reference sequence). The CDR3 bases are TGCGCCAGCAGTGATCGGCAGGGTAGGGACGAGCAGTACTTC. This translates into CASSDRQGRDEQYF.

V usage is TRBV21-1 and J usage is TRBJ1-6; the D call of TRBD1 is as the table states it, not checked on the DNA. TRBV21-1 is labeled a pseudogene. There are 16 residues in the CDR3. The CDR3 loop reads CASSKGKDRDNSPLHF. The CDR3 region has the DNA TGTGCCAGCAGCAAAGGAAAGGACAGGGACAATTCACCCCTCCACTTT.

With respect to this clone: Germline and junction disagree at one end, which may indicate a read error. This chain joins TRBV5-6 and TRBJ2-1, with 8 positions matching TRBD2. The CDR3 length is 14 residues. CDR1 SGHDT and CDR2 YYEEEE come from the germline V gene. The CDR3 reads CAPTGGGTYNEQFF. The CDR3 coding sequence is TGCGCCCCCACCGGGGGGGGAACCTACAATGAGCAGTTCTTC.

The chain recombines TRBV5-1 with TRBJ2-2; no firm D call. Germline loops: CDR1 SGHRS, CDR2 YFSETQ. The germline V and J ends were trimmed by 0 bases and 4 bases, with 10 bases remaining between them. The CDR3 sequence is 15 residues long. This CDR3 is CASSLVVSFTGELFF. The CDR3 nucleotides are TGCGCCAGCAGCTTGGTGGTTAGCTTCACCGGGGAGCTGTTTTTT.

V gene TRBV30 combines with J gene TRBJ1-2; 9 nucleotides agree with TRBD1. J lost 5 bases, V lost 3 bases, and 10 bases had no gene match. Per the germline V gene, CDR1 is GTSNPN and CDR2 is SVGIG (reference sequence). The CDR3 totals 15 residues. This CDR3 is CAWRRTGVFLYGYTF. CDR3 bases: TGTGCCTGGAGACGGACAGGGGTCTTCCTTTATGGCTACACCTTC.

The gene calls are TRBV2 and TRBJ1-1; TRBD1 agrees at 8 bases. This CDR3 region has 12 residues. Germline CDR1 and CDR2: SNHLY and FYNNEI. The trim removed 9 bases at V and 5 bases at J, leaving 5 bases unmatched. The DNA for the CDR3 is TGTGCCAGAGGACAGGGACATACTGAAGCTTTCTTT. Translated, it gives CARGQGHTEAFF.